This record covers a single T cell receptor beta chain. The data belong to a study of brain T cells in children with intractable seizures. Sequencing was performed with immunoSEQ multiplex PCR; in TCRdb, only in-frame clones are kept and a portion is missing. Of under 400,000 clones listed, 85% to 95% were seen once; the top ten hold around 6%. This CDR3 has 16 amino acids. CDR1 is MNHEY, CDR2 SVGAGI, per germline. Trimming shortened V by 0 bases and J by 7 bases, and 18 bases separated the two germline ends. As to time point: blood from clinic visit 5 months post-surgery; TSC patient then seizure free.

The clonotype comes from a boy younger than two with tuberous sclerosis and intractable seizures. Sequenced material: peripheral blood, taken less than 6 months after surgery. The V and J genes are TRBV6-5 and TRBJ1-2; a weak D match, TRBD1 (5 bases). The CDR3 protein is CASSYSESAGRGGYTF. The CDR3 nucleotides are TGTGCCAGCAGTTACTCGGAGTCGGCAGGGAGGGGTGGCTACACCTTC.